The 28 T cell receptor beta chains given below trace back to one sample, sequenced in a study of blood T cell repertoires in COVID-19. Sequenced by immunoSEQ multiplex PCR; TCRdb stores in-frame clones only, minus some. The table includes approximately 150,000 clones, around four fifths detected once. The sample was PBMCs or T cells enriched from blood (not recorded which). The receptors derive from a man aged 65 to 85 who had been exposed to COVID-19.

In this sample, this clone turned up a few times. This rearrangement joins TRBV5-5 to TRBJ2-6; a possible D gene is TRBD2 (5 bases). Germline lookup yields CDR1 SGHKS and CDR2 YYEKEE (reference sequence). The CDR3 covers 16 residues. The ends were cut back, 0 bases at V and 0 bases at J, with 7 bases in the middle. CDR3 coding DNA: TGTGCCAGCAGCTTGGATGCGGGCTCTGGGGCCAACGTCCTGACTTTC. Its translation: CASSLDAGSGANVLTF.

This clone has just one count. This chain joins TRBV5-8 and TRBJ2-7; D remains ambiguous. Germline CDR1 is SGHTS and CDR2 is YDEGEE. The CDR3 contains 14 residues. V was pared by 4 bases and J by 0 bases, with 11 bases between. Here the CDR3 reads CASSGGGSSYEQYF. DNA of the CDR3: TGTGCCAGCAGCGGCGGCGGAAGCTCCTACGAGCAGTACTTC.

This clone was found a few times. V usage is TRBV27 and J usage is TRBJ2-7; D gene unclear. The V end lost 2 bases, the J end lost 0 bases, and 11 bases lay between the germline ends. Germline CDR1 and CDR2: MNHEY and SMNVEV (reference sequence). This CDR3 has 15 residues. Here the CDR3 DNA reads TGTGCCAGCAGTTTAGGCTCCGGAGCCTCCTACGAGCAGTACTTC. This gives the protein CASSLGSGASYEQYF.

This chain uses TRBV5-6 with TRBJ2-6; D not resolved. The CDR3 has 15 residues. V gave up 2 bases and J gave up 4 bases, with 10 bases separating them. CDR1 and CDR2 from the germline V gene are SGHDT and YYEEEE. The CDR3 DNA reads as TGTGCCAGCAGCTTAGTCCTGAGAGGGGCCAACGTCCTGACTTTC. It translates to CASSLVLRGANVLTF.

In nucleotides, the CDR3 is TGCGCCAGCAGTGAGAGTGCGGGGGGCGCAGCGTCGTTCCAGCCCCAGCATTTT. Translated, it gives CASSESAGGAASFQPQHF. This chain joins TRBV10-2 and TRBJ1-5; D possibly corresponds to TRBD1 (6 bases). CDR1 and CDR2 from the germline V gene are WSHSY and SAAADI. Trimming removed 2 bases at V and 7 bases at J, with 24 bases between. The CDR3 loop spans 18 amino acids.

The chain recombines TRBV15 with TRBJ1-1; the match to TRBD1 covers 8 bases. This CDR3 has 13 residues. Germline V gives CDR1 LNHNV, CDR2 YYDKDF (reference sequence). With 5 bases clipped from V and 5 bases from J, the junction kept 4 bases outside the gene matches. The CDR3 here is CATSRTGITEAFF. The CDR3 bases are TGTGCCACCAGCCGGACAGGGATTACTGAAGCTTTCTTT.

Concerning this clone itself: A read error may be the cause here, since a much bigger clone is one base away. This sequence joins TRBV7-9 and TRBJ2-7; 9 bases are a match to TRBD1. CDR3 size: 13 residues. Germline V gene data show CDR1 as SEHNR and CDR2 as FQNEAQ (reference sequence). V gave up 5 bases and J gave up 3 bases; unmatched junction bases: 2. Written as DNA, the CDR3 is TGTGCCAGCAGCCGACAGGGGGGCTACGAGCAGTACTTC. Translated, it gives CASSRQGGYEQYF.

The CDR3 nucleotides read TGTGCCAGCAGCCAGGCGGGACAGGGATCCTACAATGAGCAGTTCTTC. Protein: CASSQAGQGSYNEQFF. V gene TRBV14 combines with J gene TRBJ2-1, with TRBD1 matching over 9 bases. The V segment lost 3 bases and the J segment 1 base; nucleotides outside the gene matches: 4. The CDR3 loop spans 16 amino acids. CDR1 and CDR2 from the germline V gene are SGHDN and FVKESK.

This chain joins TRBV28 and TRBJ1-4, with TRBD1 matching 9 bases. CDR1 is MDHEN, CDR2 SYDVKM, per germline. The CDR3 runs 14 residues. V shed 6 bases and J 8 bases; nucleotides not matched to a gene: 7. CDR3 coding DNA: TGTGCCAGCAGCTCTACAGGGGGCTCAGAAAAACTGTTTTTT. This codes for CASSSTGGSEKLFF.

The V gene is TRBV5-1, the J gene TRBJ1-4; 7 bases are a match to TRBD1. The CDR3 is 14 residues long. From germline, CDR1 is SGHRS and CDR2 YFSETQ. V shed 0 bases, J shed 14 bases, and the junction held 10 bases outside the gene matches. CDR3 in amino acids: CASSLEGQRAPLFF. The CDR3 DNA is TGCGCCAGCAGCTTGGAGGGACAGAGGGCCCCCCTGTTTTTT.

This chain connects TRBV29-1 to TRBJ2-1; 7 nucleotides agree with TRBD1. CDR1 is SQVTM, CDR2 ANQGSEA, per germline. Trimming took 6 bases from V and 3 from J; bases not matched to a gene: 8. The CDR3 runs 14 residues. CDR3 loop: CSVPLGQIYNEQFF. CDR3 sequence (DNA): TGCAGCGTCCCTTTGGGACAGATCTACAATGAGCAGTTCTTC.

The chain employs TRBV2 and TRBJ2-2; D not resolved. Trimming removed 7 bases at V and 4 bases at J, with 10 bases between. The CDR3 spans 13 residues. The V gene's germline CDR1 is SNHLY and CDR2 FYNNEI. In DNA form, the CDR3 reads TGTGCCAGCAAAAGCTCCATCACCGGGGAGCTGTTTTTT. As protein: CASKSSITGELFF.

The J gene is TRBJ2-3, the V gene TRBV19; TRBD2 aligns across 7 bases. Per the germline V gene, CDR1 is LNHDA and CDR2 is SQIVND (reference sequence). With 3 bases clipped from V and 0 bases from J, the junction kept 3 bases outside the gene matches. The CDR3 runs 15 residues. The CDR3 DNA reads TGTGCCAGTAGTATCCCTAGCGGCAGCACAGATACGCAGTATTTT. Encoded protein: CASSIPSGSTDTQYF.

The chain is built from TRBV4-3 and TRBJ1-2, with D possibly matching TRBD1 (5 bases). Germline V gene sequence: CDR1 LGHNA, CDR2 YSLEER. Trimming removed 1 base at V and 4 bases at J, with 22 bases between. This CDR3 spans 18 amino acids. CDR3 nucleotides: TGCGCCAGCAGCCAAGTTGTAGAAGGGGTCGGGGGGGGCTATGGCTACACCTTC. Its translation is CASSQVVEGVGGGYGYTF.

The CDR3 sequence is CASSLIPQAGDTQYF. In DNA form, the CDR3 reads TGCGCCAGCAGCCTTATTCCTCAGGCCGGAGATACGCAGTATTTT. The rearrangement links TRBV5-1 to TRBJ2-3; D gene unclear. The CDR3 runs 15 residues. Germline loops: CDR1 SGHRS, CDR2 YFSETQ. Trimming took off 4 bases at V and 5 bases at J, with 17 bases between the two ends. Full variable domain (remainder filled in from reference TRBV5-1 and TRBJ2-3): KAGVTQTPRYLIKTRGQQVTLSCSPISGHRSVSWYQQTPGQGLQFLFEYFSETQRNKGNFPGRFSGRQFSNSRSEMNVSTLELGDSALYLCASSLIPQAGDTQYFGPGTRLTVL.

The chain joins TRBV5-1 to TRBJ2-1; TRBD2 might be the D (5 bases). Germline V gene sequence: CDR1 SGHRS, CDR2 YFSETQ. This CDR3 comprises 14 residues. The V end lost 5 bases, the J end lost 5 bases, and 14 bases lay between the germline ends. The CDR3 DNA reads TGCGCCAGCAGTGGCCCGGTGACTAACAATGAGCAGTTCTTC. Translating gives CASSGPVTNNEQFF. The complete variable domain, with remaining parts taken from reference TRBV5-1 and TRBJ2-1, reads KAGVTQTPRYLIKTRGQQVTLSCSPISGHRSVSWYQQTPGQGLQFLFEYFSETQRNKGNFPGRFSGRQFSNSRSEMNVSTLELGDSALYLCASSGPVTNNEQFFGPGTRLTVL.

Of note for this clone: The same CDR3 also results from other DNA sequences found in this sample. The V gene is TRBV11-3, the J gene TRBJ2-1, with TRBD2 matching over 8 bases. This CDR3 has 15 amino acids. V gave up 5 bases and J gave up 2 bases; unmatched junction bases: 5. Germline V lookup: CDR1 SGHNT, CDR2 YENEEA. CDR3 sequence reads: CASSLSGGPYNEQFF. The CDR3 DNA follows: TGTGCCAGCAGCCTTTCGGGGGGGCCCTACAATGAGCAGTTCTTC.

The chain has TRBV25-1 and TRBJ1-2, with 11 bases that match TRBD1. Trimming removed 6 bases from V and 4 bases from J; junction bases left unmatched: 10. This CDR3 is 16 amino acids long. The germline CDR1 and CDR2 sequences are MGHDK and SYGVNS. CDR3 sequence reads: CASSPGQGVHAYGYTF. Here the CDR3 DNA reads TGTGCCAGCAGCCCGGGACAGGGGGTTCACGCCTATGGCTACACCTTC.

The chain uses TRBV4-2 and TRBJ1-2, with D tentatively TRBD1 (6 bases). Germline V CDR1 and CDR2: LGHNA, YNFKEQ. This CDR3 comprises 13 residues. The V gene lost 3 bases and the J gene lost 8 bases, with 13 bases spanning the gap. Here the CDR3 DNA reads TGTGCCAGCAGCCAGGGGGGGCGTATAGGCTACACCTTC. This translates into CASSQGGRIGYTF.

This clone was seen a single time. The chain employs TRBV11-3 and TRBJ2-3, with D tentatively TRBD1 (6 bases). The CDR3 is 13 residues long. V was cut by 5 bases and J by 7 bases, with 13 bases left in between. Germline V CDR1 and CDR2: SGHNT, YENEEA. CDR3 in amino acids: CASSQTRDNTQYF. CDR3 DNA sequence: TGTGCCAGCAGCCAAACCAGGGACAATACGCAGTATTTT.

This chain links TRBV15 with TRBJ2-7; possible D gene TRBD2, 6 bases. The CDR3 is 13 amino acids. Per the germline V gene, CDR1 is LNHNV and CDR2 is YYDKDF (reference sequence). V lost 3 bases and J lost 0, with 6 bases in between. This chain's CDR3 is CATSRGGSYEQYF. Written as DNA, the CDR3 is TGTGCCACCAGCAGGGGGGGCTCCTACGAGCAGTACTTC.

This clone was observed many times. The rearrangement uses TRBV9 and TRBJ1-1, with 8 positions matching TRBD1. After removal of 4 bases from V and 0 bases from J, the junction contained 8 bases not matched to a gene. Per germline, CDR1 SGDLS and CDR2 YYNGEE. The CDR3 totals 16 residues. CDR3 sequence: CASSPKRTGMNTEAFF. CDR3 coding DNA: TGTGCCAGCAGCCCGAAGCGGACAGGGATGAACACTGAAGCTTTCTTT.

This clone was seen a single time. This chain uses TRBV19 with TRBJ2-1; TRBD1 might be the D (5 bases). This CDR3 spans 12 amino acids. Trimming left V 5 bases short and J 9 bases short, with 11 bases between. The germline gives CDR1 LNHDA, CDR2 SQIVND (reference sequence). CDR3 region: CASSYQGTEQFF. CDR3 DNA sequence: TGTGCCAGTAGTTACCAGGGTACTGAGCAGTTCTTC.

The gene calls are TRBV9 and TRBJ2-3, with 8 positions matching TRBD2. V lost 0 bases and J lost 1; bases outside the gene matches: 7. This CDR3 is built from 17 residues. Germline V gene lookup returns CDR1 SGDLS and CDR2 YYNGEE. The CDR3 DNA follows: TGTGCCAGCAGCGTAGCTTCGGGCGGGGGGCGCACAGATACGCAGTATTTT. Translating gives CASSVASGGGRTDTQYF.

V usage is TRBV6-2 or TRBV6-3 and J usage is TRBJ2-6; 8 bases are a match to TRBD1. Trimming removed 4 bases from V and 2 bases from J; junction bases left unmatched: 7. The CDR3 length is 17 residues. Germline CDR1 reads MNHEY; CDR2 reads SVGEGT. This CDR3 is CASSFGQGSAGANVLTF. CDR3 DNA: TGTGCCAGCAGTTTCGGACAGGGTTCGGCTGGGGCCAACGTCCTGACTTTC.

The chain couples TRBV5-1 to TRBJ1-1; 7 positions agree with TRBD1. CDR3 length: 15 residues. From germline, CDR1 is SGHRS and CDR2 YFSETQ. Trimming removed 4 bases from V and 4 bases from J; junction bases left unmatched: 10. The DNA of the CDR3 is TGCGCCAGCAGCCTGACAGGGCATGAGGGCACTGAAGCTTTCTTT. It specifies CASSLTGHEGTEAFF.

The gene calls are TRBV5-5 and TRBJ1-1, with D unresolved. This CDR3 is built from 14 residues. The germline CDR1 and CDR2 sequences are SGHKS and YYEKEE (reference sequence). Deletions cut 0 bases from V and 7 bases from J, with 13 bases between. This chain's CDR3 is CASSLAPPGSEAFF. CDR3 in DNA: TGTGCCAGCAGCTTGGCCCCCCCGGGAAGTGAAGCTTTCTTT.

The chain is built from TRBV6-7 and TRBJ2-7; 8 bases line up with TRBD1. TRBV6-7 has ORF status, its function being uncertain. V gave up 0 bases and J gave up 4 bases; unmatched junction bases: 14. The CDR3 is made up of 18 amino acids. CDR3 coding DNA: TGTGCCAGCAGTTACTCGAGGCGTCAGGGACAGGTGACGTACGAGCAGTACTTC. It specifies CASSYSRRQGQVTYEQYF.